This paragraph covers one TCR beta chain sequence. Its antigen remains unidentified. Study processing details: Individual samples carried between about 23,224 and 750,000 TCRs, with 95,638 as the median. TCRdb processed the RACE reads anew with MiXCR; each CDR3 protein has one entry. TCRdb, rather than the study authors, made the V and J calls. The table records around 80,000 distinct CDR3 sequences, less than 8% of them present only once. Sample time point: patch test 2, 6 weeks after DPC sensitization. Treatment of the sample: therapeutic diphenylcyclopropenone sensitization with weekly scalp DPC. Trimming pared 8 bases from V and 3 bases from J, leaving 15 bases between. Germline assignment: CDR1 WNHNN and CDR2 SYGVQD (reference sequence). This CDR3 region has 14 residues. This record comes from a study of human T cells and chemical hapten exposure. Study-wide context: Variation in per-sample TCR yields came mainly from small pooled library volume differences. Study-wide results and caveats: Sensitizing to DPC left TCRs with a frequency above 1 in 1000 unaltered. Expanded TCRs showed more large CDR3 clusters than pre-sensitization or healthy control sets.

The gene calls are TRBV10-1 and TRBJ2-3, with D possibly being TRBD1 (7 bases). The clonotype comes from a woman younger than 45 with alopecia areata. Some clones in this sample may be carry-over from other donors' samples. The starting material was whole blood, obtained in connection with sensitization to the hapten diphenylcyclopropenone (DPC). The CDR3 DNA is TGCGCCAGCGGTTTGGGGGGACAGACAGATACGCAGTATTTT. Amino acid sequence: CASGLGGQTDTQYF.